These 29 T cell receptor beta chains were sequenced from one sample in a study of OX40 agonist ivuxolimab in advanced cancers. The repertoire was sequenced with immunoSEQ multiplex PCR; TCRdb's copy has only in-frame clones and lacks some. The data show 39,000 or so clones, 89% seen once. The sequencing here drew on CD4+ or CD8+ T cells sorted from blood, taken in a trial of the OX40 agonist ivuxolimab. Every receptor here comes from an adult with an advanced solid tumor such as melanoma, head and neck, liver or kidney cancer.

V gene TRBV5-5 combines with J gene TRBJ1-4; D might be TRBD1 (5 bases). CDR1 and CDR2 (germline): SGHKS, YYEKEE (reference sequence). CDR3 length: 14 amino acids. The V gene lost 4 bases and the J gene lost 4 bases, with 11 bases spanning the gap. CDR3 sequence reads: CASSAGRLNEKLFF. The CDR3 coding sequence is TGTGCCAGCAGCGCAGGGCGGCTTAATGAAAAACTGTTTTTT. Filled out from reference TRBV5-5 and TRBJ1-4, the complete variable domain reads DAGVTQSPTHLIKTRGQQVTLRCSPISGHKSVSWYQQVLGQGPQFIFQYYEKEERGRGNFPDRFSARQFPNYSSELNVNALLLGDSALYLCASSAGRLNEKLFFGSGTQLSVL.

The gene calls are TRBV5-1 and TRBJ2-1; 10 bases agree with TRBD2. CDR1 and CDR2 (germline): SGHRS, YFSETQ. The J segment lost 1 base and the V segment lost 5 bases, leaving 6 bases of the junction unmatched. The CDR3 runs 16 residues. The CDR3 spells CASSQSSGGSYNEQFF. CDR3 coding DNA: TGCGCCAGCAGTCAAAGTAGCGGGGGGTCCTACAATGAGCAGTTCTTC.

The CDR3: CASSLAGRTDTQYF. CDR3 bases: TGCGCCAGCAGCCTAGCGGGCCGCACAGATACGCAGTATTTT. The chain is built from TRBV5-1 and TRBJ2-3; 8 bases match TRBD2. The CDR3 has 14 residues. Germline V gene data show CDR1 as SGHRS and CDR2 as YFSETQ. V lost 4 bases to trimming and J lost 1 base; unmatched junction nucleotides: 2.

The chain employs TRBV6-1 and TRBJ2-5; TRBD2 might be the D (6 bases). The V gene lost 11 bases and the J gene lost 5 bases, with 18 bases spanning the gap. Germline V gene data show CDR1 as MNHNS and CDR2 as SASEGT. The CDR3 runs to 13 residues. This chain's CDR3 is CASTRGSEETQYF. In DNA form, the CDR3 reads TGTGCCTCGACTAGAGGGTCCGAGGAGACCCAGTACTTC.

The CDR3: CASSRTGTTEAFF. The CDR3 DNA is TGTGCCAGCAGCCGAACAGGGACCACTGAAGCTTTCTTT. The V call is TRBV7-9, the J call TRBJ1-1, with D possibly being TRBD1 (6 bases). The CDR3 totals 13 residues. CDR1 and CDR2 (germline): SEHNR, FQNEAQ (reference sequence). V lost 5 bases to trimming and J lost 4 bases, with 11 bases between them.

The rearrangement joins TRBV18 to TRBJ2-5; D gene ambiguous. The CDR3 is made up of 14 amino acids. V gave up 0 bases and J gave up 1 base, with 6 bases separating them. Germline assignment: CDR1 KGHSH and CDR2 LQKENI. CDR3 coding DNA: TGTGCCAGCTCACCACCAGGGATCCAAGAGACCCAGTACTTC. Its translation is CASSPPGIQETQYF.

The chain couples TRBV28 to TRBJ1-6; the D gene is possibly TRBD1 (5 bases). The CDR3 extends over 12 amino acids. CDR1 and CDR2 from the germline V gene are MDHEN and SYDVKM. Trimming shortened V by 8 bases and J by 6 bases, and 8 bases separated the two germline ends. In nucleotides, the CDR3 is TGTGCCAGCCGACAGACTAATTCACCCCTCCACTTT. It encodes CASRQTNSPLHF.

This clone occurred once. V usage is TRBV6-1 and J usage is TRBJ1-6, with no clear D. CDR1 and CDR2 from the germline V gene are MNHNS and SASEGT. With 1 base removed from V and 10 bases from J, the gap between germline ends came to 14 bases. This CDR3 comprises 15 residues. The CDR3 loop reads CASSEGARDVSPLHF. The CDR3 nucleotides read TGTGCCAGCAGTGAAGGGGCACGCGATGTGTCACCCCTCCACTTT.

This chain uses TRBV15 with TRBJ2-1; 13 positions match TRBD2. The germline V gene encodes CDR1 LNHNV and CDR2 YYDKDF (reference sequence). The CDR3 runs to 18 residues. With 0 bases clipped from V and 2 bases from J, the junction kept 4 bases outside the gene matches. CDR3 residues: CATSRDRLAGGPYNEQFF. The DNA of the CDR3 is TGTGCCACCAGCAGAGACCGACTAGCGGGGGGCCCCTACAATGAGCAGTTCTTC.

This clone appeared once. The V and J genes are TRBV7-3 and TRBJ2-1; D unclear. Germline CDR1 is SGHTA and CDR2 is FQGTGA. CDR3 length: 13 amino acids. The V and J ends lost 3 bases and 2 bases respectively, with 5 bases between them. The CDR3 DNA is TGTGCCAGCAGCTTGAACGCCTACAATGAGCAGTTCTTC. The encoded protein is CASSLNAYNEQFF.

The chain links TRBV2 to TRBJ1-6; D gene uncertain. Germline V CDR1 and CDR2: SNHLY, FYNNEI. With 7 bases removed from V and 0 bases from J, the gap between germline ends came to 10 bases. This CDR3 is built from 15 residues. This CDR3 is CASTLGYSYNSPLHF. The CDR3, as DNA: TGTGCCAGCACCTTGGGATACTCCTATAATTCACCCCTCCACTTT.

This clone was recorded once. This chain links TRBV5-1 with TRBJ1-1, with D possibly TRBD1 on 5 matching bases. V was cut by 2 bases and J by 1 base, with 9 bases left in between. Germline CDR1 SGHRS, CDR2 YFSETQ. The CDR3 covers 14 residues. CDR3: CASSFWGRNTEAFF. The CDR3 region has the DNA TGCGCCAGCAGCTTCTGGGGCAGGAACACTGAAGCTTTCTTT.

The J gene is TRBJ2-1, the V gene TRBV18, with TRBD1 matching 8 bases. Trimming took 3 bases from V and 2 from J; bases not matched to a gene: 3. Germline values: CDR1 KGHSH, CDR2 LQKENI. The CDR3 sequence is 15 residues long. In DNA, the CDR3 is TGTGCCAGCTCACCCCCAGGGGGCCCCTACAATGAGCAGTTCTTC. Protein: CASSPPGGPYNEQFF.

The CDR3 nucleotides are TGCGCCAGCAGCTTGGAACGACAGGGAACCGGGGAGCTGTTTTTT. Its translation: CASSLERQGTGELFF. The rearrangement joins TRBV5-1 to TRBJ2-2; 7 nucleotides align to TRBD1. The V segment lost 0 bases and the J segment 5 bases; nucleotides outside the gene matches: 4. CDR3 size: 15 residues. The germline CDR1 and CDR2 sequences are SGHRS and YFSETQ.

J is TRBJ2-7 and V is TRBV7-9; the D gene could be TRBD1 or TRBD2 (7 bases each). From germline, CDR1 is SEHNR and CDR2 FQNEAQ (reference sequence). CDR3 length: 15 residues. Trimming pared 5 bases from V and 7 bases from J, leaving 21 bases between. The chain's CDR3 is CASSSGDRRDLEQYF. CDR3 nucleotides: TGTGCCAGCAGCAGCGGGGACAGAAGGGACTTAGAGCAGTACTTC.

The V and J genes are TRBV18 and TRBJ2-3, with TRBD1 identical over 8 bases. Germline trimming cut 3 bases from V and 1 base from J; bases unmatched to any gene: 6. The CDR3 loop spans 16 amino acids. CDR1 and CDR2 (germline): KGHSH, LQKENI. The CDR3 bases are TGTGCCAGCTCACCCACCCTGGGACAGGGCACAGATACGCAGTATTTT. Protein: CASSPTLGQGTDTQYF.

The chain recombines TRBV5-6 with TRBJ2-5, with a possible D match to TRBD2 (7 bases). Trimming pared 1 base from V and 3 bases from J, leaving 10 bases between. Germline values: CDR1 SGHDT, CDR2 YYEEEE. This CDR3 spans 14 amino acids. CDR3 nucleotides: TGTGCCAGCAGCTTGCGGGGGGCCGAAGAGACCCAGTACTTC. Translating it yields CASSLRGAEETQYF.

The chain has TRBV5-5 and TRBJ1-3, with D possibly TRBD1 on 5 matching bases. Trimming cost V 1 base and J 3 bases, with 14 bases left between them. The V gene's germline CDR1 is SGHKS and CDR2 YYEKEE (reference sequence). CDR3 length: 16 residues. Here the CDR3 DNA reads TGTGCCAGCAGCTTGAATCACGGGGGTCTTGGAAACACCATATATTTT. Translated, it gives CASSLNHGGLGNTIYF.

The gene calls are TRBV7-9 and TRBJ1-5, with D tentatively TRBD1 (6 bases). Deletions cut 6 bases from V and 3 bases from J, with 15 bases between. CDR3 size: 15 residues. Germline values: CDR1 SEHNR, CDR2 FQNEAQ (reference sequence). The CDR3 region has the DNA TGTGCCAGCAGTTTCGAGGGGGGGGACAATCAGCCCCAGCATTTT. Its protein is CASSFEGGDNQPQHF.

The CDR3 sequence: CASSFPGIAEAFF. In nucleotides, the CDR3 is TGTGCCAGCAGCTTTCCAGGGATCGCTGAAGCTTTCTTT. V and J are TRBV7-2 and TRBJ1-1, with D possibly TRBD1 on 5 matching bases. The CDR3 consists of 13 residues. Trimming removed 3 bases at V and 6 bases at J, with 11 bases between. Germline V lookup: CDR1 SGHTA, CDR2 FQGNSA.

To note about this clone: In the same sample, other DNA sequences code for this CDR3. J is TRBJ1-4 and V is TRBV6-1, with a tentative D call TRBD1 (5 bases). V was shortened by 2 bases and J by 10 bases, with 8 bases between the two germline ends. This CDR3 is built from 12 residues. Per the germline V gene, CDR1 is MNHNS and CDR2 is SASEGT. In DNA form, the CDR3 reads TGTGCCAGCAGTGAACAGGGTAGAAAACTGTTTTTT. It translates to CASSEQGRKLFF.

This clone was recorded a few times. The V and J genes are TRBV10-3 and TRBJ1-1; maybe TRBD1 (6 bases). Germline lookup yields CDR1 ENHRY and CDR2 SYGVKD. V was pared by 10 bases and J by 1 base, with 10 bases between. The CDR3 length is 12 residues. In DNA form, the CDR3 reads TGTGCCACACGACAGGCGAACACTGAAGCTTTCTTT. Translating it yields CATRQANTEAFF.

This clone was found once. V usage is TRBV4-2 and J usage is TRBJ2-7; D perhaps matches TRBD1 (6 bases). The CDR3 runs to 15 residues. Trimming left V 3 bases short and J 4 bases short, with 16 bases between. Looked up from germline, CDR1 is LGHNA and CDR2 is YNFKEQ. This CDR3 reads CASSQNRETTYEQYF. The CDR3 DNA reads as TGTGCCAGCAGCCAGAACAGGGAAACCACATACGAGCAGTACTTC.

J is TRBJ2-7 and V is TRBV7-2, with D possibly being TRBD2 (7 bases). The CDR3 loop spans 16 amino acids. The V gene lost 4 bases and the J gene lost 2 bases, with 18 bases spanning the gap. The germline CDR1 and CDR2 sequences are SGHTA and FQGNSA. CDR3 sequence: CASSSRGGGRPYEQYF. The DNA of the CDR3 is TGTGCCAGCAGCTCAAGGGGCGGGGGCCGACCCTACGAGCAGTACTTC. Combining the CDR3 with reference TRBV7-2 and TRBJ2-7 gives the whole variable domain GAGVSQSPSNKVTEKGKDVELRCDPISGHTALYWYRQSLGQGLEFLIYFQGNSAPDKSGLPSDRFSAERTGGSVSTLTIQRTQQEDSAVYLCASSSRGGGRPYEQYFGPGTRLTVT.

This chain uses TRBV19 with TRBJ2-3, with 12 bases fitting TRBD2. The CDR3 sequence is 16 residues long. V lost 2 bases to trimming and J lost 0 bases; unmatched junction nucleotides: 0. Germline V gives CDR1 LNHDA, CDR2 SQIVND (reference sequence). The CDR3 nucleotides read TGTGCCAGTAGTATACTAGCGGGAGGGAGCACAGATACGCAGTATTTT. Amino acid sequence: CASSILAGGSTDTQYF.

A single count supports this clone. This chain joins TRBV12-5 and TRBJ1-4, with D possibly being TRBD1 (5 bases). The CDR3 is 15 amino acids. The ends were cut back, 4 bases at V and 8 bases at J, with 17 bases in the middle. Germline-derived CDR1 and CDR2 are LGHNT and FRNRAP. The CDR3: CASGSTRGSGEKLFF. The CDR3 DNA reads as TGTGCTAGTGGTTCCACAAGGGGCTCGGGGGAAAAACTGTTTTTT.

The chain carries TRBV4-1 and TRBJ2-3; no reliable D call. Deletions cut 1 base from V and 6 bases from J, with 8 bases between. The CDR3 contains 13 residues. The germline V gene has CDR1 MGHRA and CDR2 YSYEKL. The CDR3 DNA reads as TGCGCCAGCAGCCAAGTTGGATCTGATACGCAGTATTTT. Protein: CASSQVGSDTQYF.

The genes are TRBV4-3 and TRBJ2-1, with 12 bases fitting TRBD2. CDR3 length: 18 amino acids. V gave up 0 bases and J gave up 7 bases; unmatched junction bases: 10. The V gene's germline CDR1 is LGHNA and CDR2 YSLEER. The CDR3 protein is CASSQEPPSGGALNEQFF. The DNA of the CDR3 is TGCGCCAGCAGCCAAGAACCCCCTAGCGGGGGGGCGTTAAATGAGCAGTTCTTC.

This sequence joins TRBV6-9 and TRBJ2-7, with D maybe TRBD2 (5 bases). CDR3 length: 13 amino acids. V lost 4 bases, J lost 4 bases, and 11 bases lay in between. Germline loops: CDR1 MNHGY, CDR2 SVAAGI. In nucleotides, the CDR3 is TGTGCCAGCAGTTCAAGAAGGGAGTACGAGCAGTACTTC. This gives the protein CASSSRREYEQYF.